Each of the 27 T cell receptor beta chains below was sequenced from the same sample in a study of blood T cell repertoires in COVID-19. Assay used: immunoSEQ multiplex PCR; TCRdb lists only in-frame clones, some missing. This sample carries about 190,000 clones, around 87% of them seen once, and the ten largest clones take about 0.58%. Material: peripheral blood. These receptors all stem from a man aged 45 to 65 with acute or convalescent COVID-19.

This chain's CDR3 is CASRGIGQGNTEAFF. The DNA for the CDR3 is TGTGCCAGCAGGGGAATCGGACAGGGGAACACTGAAGCTTTCTTT. The rearrangement joins TRBV5-4 to TRBJ1-1; 8 nucleotides align to TRBD1. The CDR3 is 15 amino acids. The germline V gene has CDR1 SGHNT and CDR2 YYREEE (reference sequence). The ends lost 5 bases at V and 1 base at J; junction bases unmatched: 7.

This clone has just one count. The chain joins TRBV11-2 to TRBJ1-4; no clear D. With 2 bases removed from V and 5 bases from J, the gap between germline ends came to 12 bases. The CDR3 consists of 15 residues. Germline values: CDR1 SGHAT, CDR2 FQNNGV. Here the CDR3 DNA reads TGTGCCAGCAGCTTATGGGGAGGAAACAATGAAAAACTGTTTTTT. It yields the protein CASSLWGGNNEKLFF. The full variable domain, in which reference TRBV11-2 and TRBJ1-4 provide the parts outside the CDR3, is EAGVAQSPRYKIIEKRQSVAFWCNPISGHATLYWYQQILGQGPKLLIQFQNNGVVDDSQLPKDRFSAERLKGVDSTLKIQPAKLEDSAVYLCASSLWGGNNEKLFFGSGTQLSVL.

V gene TRBV7-9 combines with J gene TRBJ2-2; D is undetermined. This CDR3 is built from 13 residues. Germline V gene data show CDR1 as SEHNR and CDR2 as FQNEAQ (reference sequence). V lost 2 bases and J 5 bases, leaving 6 bases between the germline ends. CDR3 DNA sequence: TGTGCCAGCAGCTTAATCCCGACCGGGGAGCTGTTTTTT. Encoded protein: CASSLIPTGELFF.

This clone was detected only a few times. V usage is TRBV28 and J usage is TRBJ1-1, with D possibly being TRBD1 (5 bases). The V and J ends lost 9 bases and 7 bases respectively, with 15 bases between them. The CDR3 runs to 12 residues. Germline values: CDR1 MDHEN, CDR2 SYDVKM. The CDR3 DNA sequence: TGTGCCAGTCACAAGGGGTGGTATGAAGCTTTCTTT. It encodes CASHKGWYEAFF.

The chain has TRBV7-2 and TRBJ1-1; tentative D call: TRBD1 (5 bases). Germline CDR1 and CDR2: SGHTA and FQGNSA. This CDR3 is built from 16 residues. V lost 1 base to trimming and J lost 4 bases, with 16 bases between them. CDR3 nucleotides: TGTGCCAGCAGCTTAGAGGCAGCGACAGTCGTCACTGAAGCTTTCTTT. It is translated as CASSLEAATVVTEAFF.

In regard to this clone: Compared with germline, one end of the junction differs, possibly owing to a read error. The chain uses TRBV5-1 and TRBJ1-4; D is undetermined. The V gene's germline CDR1 is SGHRS and CDR2 YFSETQ. The CDR3 is made up of 15 amino acids. Written as DNA, the CDR3 is TGCGCCAGCAGATTGGAGAGAGCGCGGGGTGAAAAACTGTTTTTT. As protein: CASRLERARGEKLFF.

The chain couples TRBV7-2 to TRBJ2-2, with D uncertain. Per germline, CDR1 SGHTA and CDR2 FQGNSA. Trimming removed 3 bases at V and 3 bases at J, with 8 bases between. CDR3 length: 14 residues. The CDR3 DNA sequence: TGTGCCAGCAGCTTCGGCGGATACACCGGGGAGCTGTTTTTT. It yields the protein CASSFGGYTGELFF.

The V gene is TRBV5-1, the J gene TRBJ2-3, with D unclear. V was cut by 5 bases and J by 4 bases, with 14 bases left in between. Germline V gene data show CDR1 as SGHRS and CDR2 as YFSETQ. This CDR3 comprises 14 residues. This chain's CDR3 is CASSAGNRPDTQYF. The CDR3 DNA reads TGCGCCAGCAGTGCCGGTAACAGACCAGATACGCAGTATTTT.

The rearrangement uses TRBV29-1 and TRBJ2-2, with 9 bases aligning to TRBD1. The junction had 2 bases not matched to a gene; V was cut back by 7 bases and J by 5 bases. This CDR3 has 12 amino acids. CDR1 is SQVTM, CDR2 ANQGSEA, per germline. DNA for the CDR3: TGCAGCGGGACAGGGGCGACCGGGGAGCTGTTTTTT. Translating it yields CSGTGATGELFF.

The chain employs TRBV5-1 and TRBJ2-1; 13 bases line up with TRBD2. The CDR3 is 16 residues long. The ends lost 4 bases at V and 7 bases at J; junction bases unmatched: 8. CDR1 is SGHRS and CDR2 is YFSETQ in the germline V gene. This CDR3 is CASSRSTSGRRNEQFF. Here the CDR3 DNA reads TGCGCCAGCAGCCGCTCGACTAGCGGGAGGAGGAATGAGCAGTTCTTC.

The V gene is TRBV1, the J gene TRBJ1-5; no check of the table's D call, TRBD1, against the DNA was made. TRBV1 is marked as a pseudogene. The CDR3 spans 19 residues. CDR3 residues: CTSSQGTGVGKNSNQPQHF. The DNA for the CDR3 is TGCACCAGCAGCCAGGGGACAGGTGTAGGCAAGAATAGCAATCAGCCCCAGCATTTT.

This chain joins TRBV6-6 and TRBJ1-3; D may be TRBD1 (5 bases). There are 14 residues in the CDR3. Germline lookup yields CDR1 MNHNY and CDR2 SVGAGI (reference sequence). V dropped 8 bases and J dropped 1 base, with 12 bases sitting between them. The CDR3 DNA reads TGTGCCAGCCGTCCGGGGGGGTCTGGAAACACCATATATTTT. Its translation: CASRPGGSGNTIYF.

In this sample, this clone turned up a few times. The chain links TRBV20-1 to TRBJ1-6; possibly TRBD1 for D (6 bases). The CDR3 contains 15 residues. Germline CDR1 DFQATT, CDR2 SNEGSKA (reference sequence). Trimming removed 3 bases at V and 4 bases at J, with 13 bases between. CDR3 nucleotide sequence: TGCAGTGCTAGTGATAGGACAGATTATAATTCACCCCTCCACTTT. Translation gives CSASDRTDYNSPLHF.

This sequence joins TRBV19 and TRBJ1-2; TRBD1 agrees at 9 bases. The CDR3 runs 13 residues. V dropped 7 bases and J dropped 8; count of bases not matched to a gene: 8. The germline V gene has CDR1 LNHDA and CDR2 SQIVND (reference sequence). CDR3 in amino acids: CASTQQGAGGYTF. CDR3 DNA: TGTGCCAGTACCCAACAGGGGGCCGGGGGCTACACCTTC.

The chain joins TRBV5-1 to TRBJ2-3, with TRBD1 identical over 7 bases. V lost 2 bases to trimming and J lost 1 base; unmatched junction nucleotides: 4. The germline V gene encodes CDR1 SGHRS and CDR2 YFSETQ. The CDR3 runs to 15 residues. The CDR3 DNA reads TGCGCCAGCAGCTTTCGACAGGGAGGCACAGATACGCAGTATTTT. Its translation is CASSFRQGGTDTQYF.

In the case of this clone: Other DNA sequences in this sample translate to the same CDR3. The J gene is TRBJ1-4, the V gene TRBV19; D not resolved. Germline CDR1 and CDR2: LNHDA and SQIVND (reference sequence). This CDR3 has 14 residues. Trimming shortened V by 3 bases and J by 0 bases, and 5 bases separated the two germline ends. Written as DNA, the CDR3 is TGTGCCAGTAGTATTGCGGCAACTAATGAAAAACTGTTTTTT. Encoded protein: CASSIAATNEKLFF.

This rearrangement joins TRBV28 to TRBJ1-1, with unresolved D. From germline, CDR1 is MDHEN and CDR2 SYDVKM. The V and J ends lost 5 bases and 0 bases respectively, with 7 bases between them. The CDR3 contains 13 residues. This CDR3 reads CASSNGVNTEAFF. CDR3 coding DNA: TGTGCCAGCAGTAACGGGGTGAACACTGAAGCTTTCTTT.

The gene calls are TRBV9 and TRBJ1-3, with no clear D. The germline V and J ends were trimmed by 4 bases and 0 bases, with 11 bases remaining between them. The length of the CDR3 is 15 residues. Germline CDR1 is SGDLS and CDR2 is YYNGEE. The DNA for the CDR3 is TGTGCCAGCAGCCCTCTCCGGGACTCTGGAAACACCATATATTTT. It translates to CASSPLRDSGNTIYF.

V and J are TRBV7-2 and TRBJ2-1; 7 nucleotides agree with TRBD2. The CDR3 is 15 amino acids. Germline trimming cut 6 bases from V and 9 bases from J; bases unmatched to any gene: 14. Germline V gene lookup returns CDR1 SGHTA and CDR2 FQGNSA. CDR3 DNA sequence: TGTGCCAGCAGGAATGTGGCCGCCGGGGGGAGTGAGCAGTTCTTC. It encodes CASRNVAAGGSEQFF.

The chain is built from TRBV4-2 and TRBJ1-6, with 7 nucleotides matching TRBD1. CDR1 is LGHNA and CDR2 is YNFKEQ in the germline V gene. With V trimmed by 0 bases and J by 8 bases, 10 bases remained unmatched. This CDR3 has 17 residues. This CDR3 reads CASSQDRDRSGDSPLHF. The CDR3 coding sequence is TGTGCCAGCAGCCAAGATCGGGACAGAAGCGGAGATTCACCCCTCCACTTT.

This clone showed up just once. V usage is TRBV7-2 and J usage is TRBJ1-1; tentative D call: TRBD1 (6 bases). Trimming removed 3 bases at V and 4 bases at J, with 9 bases between. Germline V gene lookup returns CDR1 SGHTA and CDR2 FQGNSA. CDR3 length equals 13 residues. CDR3 sequence (DNA): TGTGCCAGCAGCTTTGGACAGTCCACTGAAGCTTTCTTT. It specifies CASSFGQSTEAFF.

This clone was seen only once. The V call is TRBV4-1, the J call TRBJ2-3, with 8 bases fitting TRBD2. Per the germline V gene, CDR1 is MGHRA and CDR2 is YSYEKL. The V and J ends lost 3 bases and 1 base, in that order; junction bases with no gene match: 3. This CDR3 region has 15 residues. CDR3 protein: CASSQTSVGTDTQYF. CDR3 coding DNA: TGCGCCAGCAGCCAGACTAGCGTCGGCACAGATACGCAGTATTTT.

V is TRBV5-1 and J is TRBJ2-7; 7 bases map to TRBD1. V lost 1 base and J lost 2; bases outside the gene matches: 0. Germline CDR1 reads SGHRS; CDR2 reads YFSETQ. The CDR3 sequence is 13 residues long. CDR3: CASSLTGAYEQYF. In DNA, the CDR3 is TGCGCCAGCAGCTTGACAGGGGCCTACGAGCAGTACTTC.

V is TRBV11-3 and J is TRBJ2-1; D uncertain. The CDR3 spans 13 residues. V dropped 0 bases and J dropped 3 bases, with 3 bases sitting between them. Germline V gene data show CDR1 as SGHNT and CDR2 as YENEEA. The CDR3 sequence: CASSLDNYNEQFF. The DNA of the CDR3 is TGTGCCAGCAGCTTAGACAACTACAATGAGCAGTTCTTC.

The chain couples TRBV30 to TRBJ1-5, with D possibly matching TRBD1 (6 bases). This CDR3 contains 13 residues. The V end lost 5 bases, the J end lost 5 bases, and 13 bases lay between the germline ends. The germline gives CDR1 GTSNPN, CDR2 SVGIG (reference sequence). This chain's CDR3 is CAWGAGADQPQHF. The CDR3 DNA reads TGTGCCTGGGGGGCAGGGGCGGATCAGCCCCAGCATTTT.

This chain joins TRBV18 and TRBJ1-5, with a tentative D call TRBD1 (5 bases). The V gene's germline CDR1 is KGHSH and CDR2 LQKENI. V was shortened by 2 bases and J by 7 bases, with 9 bases between the two germline ends. The length of the CDR3 is 13 residues. The CDR3 region is CASSPSREQPQHF. Written as DNA, the CDR3 is TGTGCCAGCTCACCATCCAGGGAACAGCCCCAGCATTTT.

V is TRBV5-4 and J is TRBJ1-1, with 8 bases fitting TRBD1. The germline gives CDR1 SGHNT, CDR2 YYREEE (reference sequence). The length of the CDR3 is 16 residues. V shed 3 bases, J shed 1 base, and the junction held 8 bases outside the gene matches. CDR3 DNA: TGTGCCAGCAGCTCATACAGGGGGGGTAGGAACACTGAAGCTTTCTTT. Amino acids: CASSSYRGGRNTEAFF.